One and the same sample provided the 25 T cell receptor beta chains below, sequenced in a study of T cells in tumors after PD-1 blockade. Only in-frame clones appear in the TCRdb table, and some are missing; sequencing was by immunoSEQ multiplex PCR. The data contain around 60,000 clones, about four fifths of them singletons. Source: PBMCs, taken before anti-PD-1 treatment. These TCRs come from a human donor with basal cell carcinoma.

The chain carries TRBV7-8 and TRBJ1-4; TRBD1 agrees at 8 bases. This CDR3 has 15 amino acids. The ends lost 0 bases at V and 7 bases at J; junction bases unmatched: 4. Germline-derived CDR1 and CDR2 are SGHVS and FQNEAQ. In nucleotides, the CDR3 is TGTGCCAGCAGCTTAGCCGGGACAGGAGGTGAAAAACTGTTTTTT. Protein product: CASSLAGTGGEKLFF.

V usage is TRBV19 and J usage is TRBJ2-7; 7 bases match TRBD1. Germline V gives CDR1 LNHDA, CDR2 SQIVND (reference sequence). This CDR3 is 15 amino acids long. Losses at the gene ends were 5 bases for V and 0 bases for J; bases not matched to a gene: 7. DNA for the CDR3: TGTGCCAGTAGTCGGGGACAGATGAGCTCCTACGAGCAGTACTTC. It translates to CASSRGQMSSYEQYF. The entire variable domain, with the rest obtained from reference TRBV19 and TRBJ2-7, is as follows: DGGITQSPKYLFRKEGQNVTLSCEQNLNHDAMYWYRQDPGQGLRLIYYSQIVNDFQKGDIAEGYSVSREKKESFPLTVTSAQKNPTAFYLCASSRGQMSSYEQYFGPGTRLTVT.

V gene TRBV14 combines with J gene TRBJ2-7, with TRBD1 as a possible D gene (6 bases). Germline lookup yields CDR1 SGHDN and CDR2 FVKESK. Deletions cut 6 bases from V and 6 bases from J, with 9 bases between. This CDR3 has 11 residues. The CDR3 is CASSQGPEQYF. The CDR3, as DNA: TGTGCCAGCAGTCAGGGGCCCGAGCAGTACTTC. Based on the CDR3 plus reference TRBV14 and TRBJ2-7, the full variable domain is EAGVTQFPSHSVIEKGQTVTLRCDPISGHDNLYWYRRVMGKEIKFLLHFVKESKQDESGMPNNRFLAERTGGTYSTLKVQPAELEDSGVYFCASSQGPEQYFGPGTRLTVT.

The chain joins TRBV10-2 to TRBJ2-7; perhaps TRBD1 as D (5 bases). Germline V gene data show CDR1 as WSHSY and CDR2 as SAAADI. V was trimmed by 3 bases and J by 7 bases, leaving 25 bases between them. CDR3 length: 17 residues. CDR3 coding DNA: TGCGCCAGCAGTGACCGAGCTGCAGGGAAGGATGTGATTGAGCAGTACTTC. It yields the protein CASSDRAAGKDVIEQYF.

This clone came up once. This chain joins TRBV7-8 and TRBJ1-2, with D possibly matching TRBD1 (6 bases). V was pared by 0 bases and J by 3 bases, with 20 bases between. The CDR3 is made up of 18 amino acids. Germline V gene sequence: CDR1 SGHVS, CDR2 FQNEAQ. CDR3 bases: TGTGCCAGCAGCTTAGCGAGGACCACTGGGACATGGGACTATGGCTACACCTTC. Its protein is CASSLARTTGTWDYGYTF.

The rearrangement uses TRBV6-6 and TRBJ1-2; a weak D match, TRBD1 (5 bases). Trimming pared 5 bases from V and 3 bases from J, leaving 13 bases between. Germline-derived CDR1 and CDR2 are MNHNY and SVGAGI (reference sequence). The length of the CDR3 is 14 residues. The CDR3 is CASSPHGTDYGYTF. The CDR3, as DNA: TGTGCCAGCAGTCCCCATGGGACTGACTATGGCTACACCTTC.

The CDR3 protein is CASSSQRRRGVYEQYF. The CDR3, as DNA: TGTGCCAGCAGTTCCCAACGTAGGCGGGGGGTCTACGAGCAGTACTTC. This rearrangement joins TRBV6-5 to TRBJ2-7; 8 bases map to TRBD2. Germline trimming cut 4 bases from V and 3 bases from J; bases unmatched to any gene: 11. CDR1 and CDR2 from the germline V gene are MNHEY and SVGAGI. The CDR3 loop spans 16 amino acids.

The rearrangement uses TRBV5-1 and TRBJ1-2, with a possible D match to TRBD1 (5 bases). The CDR3 is 19 amino acids. Per germline, CDR1 SGHRS and CDR2 YFSETQ. V was pared by 2 bases and J by 0 bases, with 23 bases between. CDR3: CASSFDPRIGGGANYGYTF. The CDR3 nucleotides are TGCGCCAGCAGCTTCGATCCCCGTATTGGCGGGGGGGCTAACTATGGCTACACCTTC.

V and J are TRBV6-4 and TRBJ1-2, with TRBD1 as a possible D gene (6 bases). Trimming shortened V by 4 bases and J by 8 bases, and 17 bases separated the two germline ends. From germline, CDR1 is MRHNA and CDR2 SNTAGT. This CDR3 region has 14 residues. For the CDR3, the DNA is TGTGCCAGCAGTGCAACCGAACAGGGTCGGGGCTACACCTTC. Protein: CASSATEQGRGYTF.

The chain has TRBV20-1 and TRBJ1-1, with D maybe TRBD1 (5 bases). The germline CDR1 and CDR2 sequences are DFQATT and SNEGSKA (reference sequence). V gave up 3 bases and J gave up 1 base, with 15 bases separating them. This CDR3 comprises 15 residues. The CDR3 bases are TGCAGTGCTAGTGTTACAGGAGCGCCGAACACTGAAGCTTTCTTT. Protein: CSASVTGAPNTEAFF.

The gene calls are TRBV5-4 and TRBJ2-5; 10 bases are shared with TRBD1. The germline V gene has CDR1 SGHNT and CDR2 YYREEE (reference sequence). This CDR3 comprises 15 residues. The V segment lost 4 bases and the J segment 5 bases; nucleotides outside the gene matches: 8. CDR3 DNA sequence: TGTGCCAGCAGCGATGGACAGGGGGGGTGGGAGACCCAGTACTTC. The encoded protein is CASSDGQGGWETQYF.

The chain links TRBV20-1 to TRBJ2-7; 8 bases fit TRBD1. Germline V gene sequence: CDR1 DFQATT, CDR2 SNEGSKA (reference sequence). V shed 3 bases, J shed 3 bases, and the junction held 4 bases outside the gene matches. This CDR3 is built from 13 residues. Here the CDR3 reads CSASVGTGYEQYF. The CDR3 DNA sequence: TGCAGTGCTAGTGTCGGGACAGGCTACGAGCAGTACTTC.

On this clone itself: The DNA is left out, because the CDR3 cannot be placed on it with certainty; the CDR3 is given as TCRdb lists it. The chain combines TRBV6-5 with TRBJ2-1; the table assigns TRBD2, which was not confirmed against the DNA. Germline CDR1 MNHEY, CDR2 SVGAGI. Termini included, the CDR3 measures 15 amino acids. The CDR3 reads CASSTSGGGGNEQFF.

The chain carries TRBV19 and TRBJ2-3, with a tentative D call TRBD2 (6 bases). The CDR3 is 16 amino acids. The V end was cut by 3 bases, the J end by 4 bases, with 17 bases between. CDR1 is LNHDA and CDR2 is SQIVND in the germline V gene (reference sequence). The CDR3 DNA is TGTGCCAGTAGTATGTGGAGGGAAACCCCCGCAGATACGCAGTATTTT. It yields the protein CASSMWRETPADTQYF.

V gene TRBV11-3 combines with J gene TRBJ2-7, with D perhaps TRBD1 (5 bases). Germline V gene data show CDR1 as SGHNT and CDR2 as YENEEA. The CDR3 has 15 amino acids. The V gene lost 5 bases and the J gene lost 2 bases, with 16 bases spanning the gap. CDR3 nucleotides: TGTGCCAGCAGCCGCGGCCAGGGAATTGCCTACGAGCAGTACTTC. Its protein product is CASSRGQGIAYEQYF.

The sample holds one count of this clone. The chain links TRBV6-5 to TRBJ1-6, with D perhaps matching TRBD1 (5 bases). V was cut by 6 bases and J by 7 bases, with 13 bases left in between. CDR1 MNHEY and CDR2 SVGAGI come from the germline V gene. This CDR3 spans 14 amino acids. This CDR3 reads CASRGRGWNSPLHF. The DNA of the CDR3 is TGTGCCAGCAGGGGGAGGGGCTGGAATTCACCCCTCCACTTT.

CDR3 sequence (DNA): TGTGCCAGCAGCTGGACAAAGACAGGGAGCACAGATACGCAGTATTTT. It encodes CASSWTKTGSTDTQYF. The chain recombines TRBV7-8 with TRBJ2-3; TRBD1 aligns across 7 bases. Unmatched junction bases numbered 7, after V lost 4 bases and J lost 0 bases. The CDR3 runs to 16 residues. Germline-derived CDR1 and CDR2 are SGHVS and FQNEAQ.

This clone came up once. J is TRBJ1-2 and V is TRBV2; D gene unclear. In germline, CDR1 is SNHLY, CDR2 FYNNEI. V was pared by 2 bases and J by 0 bases, with 10 bases between. The CDR3 is 15 residues long. The CDR3 DNA is TGTGCCAGCAGTGAATCCTGGGCGTCTAACTATGGCTACACCTTC. It yields the protein CASSESWASNYGYTF.

The rearrangement uses TRBV5-1 and TRBJ2-7; either TRBD1 or TRBD2 may fit D (5 bases each). Germline lookup yields CDR1 SGHRS and CDR2 YFSETQ. The CDR3 covers 14 residues. V was trimmed by 7 bases and J by 1 base, leaving 15 bases between them. The CDR3 DNA follows: TGCGCCAGCCACCGGGACGAGAATTCCTACGAGCAGTACTTC. Translated, it gives CASHRDENSYEQYF.

The chain recombines TRBV5-4 with TRBJ2-1; possibly TRBD2 for D (5 bases). Per germline, CDR1 SGHNT and CDR2 YYREEE (reference sequence). Deletions cut 4 bases from V and 4 bases from J, with 9 bases between. CDR3 length: 13 residues. The CDR3: CASSPEVYNEQFF. Here the CDR3 DNA reads TGTGCCAGCAGCCCGGAGGTTTACAATGAGCAGTTCTTC.

This chain joins TRBV6-5 and TRBJ1-1; 8 bases line up with TRBD1. Trimming removed 2 bases from V and 4 bases from J; junction bases left unmatched: 9. Germline V gene lookup returns CDR1 MNHEY and CDR2 SVGAGI. The CDR3 is made up of 16 amino acids. The CDR3 loop is CASSYLATGVGTEAFF. The CDR3 nucleotides are TGTGCCAGCAGTTACCTCGCGACAGGGGTAGGCACTGAAGCTTTCTTT.

The rearrangement joins TRBV11-3 to TRBJ2-2; TRBD1 matches 8 bases. J lost 7 bases, V lost 1 base, and 8 bases had no gene match. The CDR3 covers 16 residues. Germline assignment: CDR1 SGHNT and CDR2 YENEEA. CDR3: CASSLAWQGAGGELFF. The CDR3 coding sequence is TGTGCCAGCAGCTTAGCCTGGCAGGGGGCCGGCGGGGAGCTGTTTTTT.

V and J are TRBV28 and TRBJ2-7, with TRBD1 identical over 11 bases. Trimming at V came to 6 bases and at J to 1 base, leaving 5 bases not matched to a gene. The germline gives CDR1 MDHEN, CDR2 SYDVKM. This CDR3 has 15 amino acids. DNA for the CDR3: TGTGCCAGCAGAGACGGGACAGGGGGATCCTACGAGCAGTACTTC. Its translation is CASRDGTGGSYEQYF.

In this sample, this clone turned up a few times. J is TRBJ1-4 and V is TRBV11-3; maybe TRBD1 (5 bases). CDR1 and CDR2 from the germline V gene are SGHNT and YENEEA. Trimming shortened V by 8 bases and J by 4 bases, and 17 bases separated the two germline ends. This CDR3 comprises 15 residues. CDR3 DNA sequence: TGTGCCAGCCTCAGTGTGGGGCACTTTAATGAAAAACTGTTTTTT. Amino acids: CASLSVGHFNEKLFF.

The chain joins TRBV7-9 to TRBJ1-2, with TRBD1 matching 7 bases. This CDR3 is 14 amino acids long. The germline CDR1 and CDR2 sequences are SEHNR and FQNEAQ (reference sequence). The J segment lost 8 bases and the V segment lost 4 bases, leaving 10 bases of the junction unmatched. The CDR3 bases are TGTGCCAGCAGCTCGACCGGGACAGTTGAGGGCTACACCTTC. It translates to CASSSTGTVEGYTF.